These 15 T cell receptor beta chains share one sample of origin, sequenced in a study of T cells in Graves' hyperthyroidism and ophthalmopathy. The CDR3 regions of TCR beta were amplified from RNA transcripts. A set of HTBI primers served as the primers for a first-round RT-PCR of the TCR CDR3. TCRdb reprocessed the multiplex PCR reads via MiXCR and lists one record per CDR3 protein. Of 540,000 or so distinct CDR3 sequences listed, approximately 15% are singletons. Sequenced input: blood. These receptors were obtained from a woman younger than 45 with Graves' hyperthyroidism.

The table lists this clonotype with many counts. Here the CDR3 DNA reads TGTGCCAGCAGTTACACAGGGAATAACTACGAGCAGTACTTC. As protein: CASSYTGNNYEQYF. The chain carries TRBV6-5 and TRBJ2-7, with D possibly TRBD1 on 6 matching bases. There are 14 residues in the CDR3. The germline V gene encodes CDR1 MNHEY and CDR2 SVGAGI. V was trimmed by 2 bases and J by 3 bases, leaving 11 bases between them.

J is TRBJ2-1 and V is TRBV7-9; 10 positions match TRBD2. The CDR3 totals 20 residues. With V trimmed by 3 bases and J by 5 bases, 19 bases remained unmatched. Germline V gives CDR1 SEHNR, CDR2 FQNEAQ (reference sequence). The chain's CDR3 is CASSLEASGSLSGIDNEQFF. The CDR3 DNA follows: TGTGCCAGCAGCTTGGAGGCTAGCGGGAGTCTGTCAGGCATTGACAATGAGCAGTTCTTC.

The V and J genes are TRBV4-2 and TRBJ2-1; TRBD2 matches at 7 bases. This CDR3 region has 17 residues. CDR1 is LGHNA, CDR2 YNFKEQ, per germline. V lost 0 bases, J lost 4 bases, and 9 bases stayed unmatched. The CDR3 region is CASSQDSASGGYNEQFF. CDR3 sequence (DNA): TGTGCCAGCAGCCAAGATTCGGCTAGCGGTGGTTACAATGAGCAGTTCTTC.

This clonotype has just a few counts. The V and J genes are TRBV7-9 and TRBJ2-3, with 8 positions matching TRBD2. Per germline, CDR1 SEHNR and CDR2 FQNEAQ (reference sequence). This CDR3 is 14 amino acids long. V shed 5 bases, J shed 4 bases, and the junction held 5 bases outside the gene matches. The CDR3 here is CASSPRTSPDTQYF. The CDR3 DNA follows: TGTGCCAGCAGCCCGAGGACTAGCCCAGATACGCAGTATTTT.

At least ten counts were recorded for this clonotype. The chain combines TRBV6-1 with TRBJ2-4, with 7 bases that match TRBD1. The CDR3 runs 15 residues. With V trimmed by 1 base and J by 3 bases, 3 bases remained unmatched. From germline, CDR1 is MNHNS and CDR2 SASEGT. The CDR3, as DNA: TGTGCCAGCAGTGAAGAGCCAGGGGGCAAAAACATTCAGTACTTC. Residues: CASSEEPGGKNIQYF.

This clonotype was picked up a small number of times. V and J are TRBV27 and TRBJ1-5, with a weak D call TRBD1 (6 bases). Germline assignment: CDR1 MNHEY and CDR2 SMNVEV (reference sequence). The CDR3 runs to 18 residues. Trimming removed 5 bases from V and 2 bases from J, with 22 bases in between. The CDR3 nucleotides read TGTGCCAGCAGTCAGACGGGACATGGCGGGGTGGGCAATCAGCCCCAGCATTTT. Its protein product is CASSQTGHGGVGNQPQHF.

In its sample, this clonotype was seen a few times. CDR3 loop: CASWDSYNEQFF. The CDR3 nucleotides read TGTGCCAGTTGGGATTCCTACAATGAGCAGTTCTTC. The gene calls are TRBV7-9 and TRBJ2-1, with D uncertain. CDR1 is SEHNR and CDR2 is FQNEAQ in the germline V gene (reference sequence). Trimming stripped 9 bases from V and 1 base from J, with 7 bases between. The CDR3 extends over 12 amino acids.

This chain links TRBV6-1 with TRBJ2-5; possibly TRBD2 for D (7 bases). The CDR3 is made up of 15 amino acids. Germline V gene sequence: CDR1 MNHNS, CDR2 SASEGT. The V gene lost 5 bases and the J gene lost 5 bases, with 18 bases spanning the gap. This CDR3 reads CASSPFWGGSETQYF. CDR3 bases: TGTGCCAGCAGTCCCTTTTGGGGGGGCTCCGAGACCCAGTACTTC.

In this sample, this clonotype turned up a few times. The chain is built from TRBV9 and TRBJ2-1, with D perhaps being TRBD1 or TRBD2 (6 bases each). Between the trimmed V and J ends, which lost 0 bases and 7 bases, there was a span of 17 bases. The CDR3 sequence is 16 residues long. Germline V gene data show CDR1 as SGDLS and CDR2 as YYNGEE. Here the CDR3 DNA reads TGTGCCAGCAGCGTAGGTTACCCGGGGGCGAAAAATGAGCAGTTCTTC. Translation: CASSVGYPGAKNEQFF.

This clonotype showed up just once. A clone one base away is much larger, so this may be a read error. The genes are TRBV11-2 and TRBJ1-5; 10 nucleotides align to TRBD1. The CDR3 length is 15 residues. CDR1 and CDR2 (germline): SGHAT, FQNNGV. V shed 8 bases, J shed 5 bases, and the junction held 9 bases outside the gene matches. The CDR3 nucleotides read TGTGCCAGCGGCACGATGACAGGGGGCTATCAGCCCCAGCATTTT. It translates to CASGTMTGGYQPQHF.

At least ten counts were recorded for this clonotype. At one boundary the junction diverges from the germline segment, which might be a read error. The chain has TRBV2 and TRBJ2-5; D is uncertain. Per germline, CDR1 SNHLY and CDR2 FYNNEI. This CDR3 comprises 15 residues. The CDR3 coding sequence is TGTGCCAGCAGCCTCTCATCCCGGTACCAAAAGACCCAGTACTTC. Amino acids: CASSLSSRYQKTQYF.

This clonotype was observed at least ten times. The chain recombines TRBV7-9 with TRBJ2-1; D might be TRBD2 (6 bases). The CDR3 runs 15 residues. The V end lost 6 bases, the J end lost 5 bases, and 17 bases lay between the germline ends. Germline CDR1 and CDR2: SEHNR and FQNEAQ (reference sequence). The CDR3 is CASSQPDGSNNEQFF. CDR3 bases: TGTGCCAGCAGTCAACCTGACGGGAGCAACAATGAGCAGTTCTTC.

This clonotype was observed many times. The V and J genes are TRBV6-6 and TRBJ1-3; TRBD1 aligns across 8 bases. V lost 0 bases, J lost 2 bases, and 3 bases stayed unmatched. CDR1 is MNHNY, CDR2 SVGAGI, per germline (reference sequence). The CDR3 consists of 16 residues. As DNA, the CDR3 is TGTGCCAGCAGTTACTCCAGGACAGGGACTGGAAACACCATATATTTT. Translation: CASSYSRTGTGNTIYF.

This clonotype was seen many times. V usage is TRBV20-1 and J usage is TRBJ1-2; TRBD1 matches at 7 bases. This CDR3 has 14 residues. Germline V gene data show CDR1 as DFQATT and CDR2 as SNEGSKA (reference sequence). The trim removed 3 bases at V and 8 bases at J, leaving 12 bases unmatched. CDR3 sequence: CSASQDRRDKGYTF. The CDR3 coding sequence is TGCAGTGCTAGTCAGGACAGGCGGGATAAGGGCTACACCTTC.

This clonotype was recorded only once. The V and J genes are TRBV11-2 and TRBJ2-7, with D perhaps matching TRBD2 (5 bases). The ends were cut back, 5 bases at V and 7 bases at J, with 9 bases in the middle. The CDR3 has 11 residues. Germline V lookup: CDR1 SGHAT, CDR2 FQNNGV. CDR3 loop: CASSTRLEQYF. The CDR3, as DNA: TGTGCCAGCAGCACACGACTAGAGCAGTACTTC.